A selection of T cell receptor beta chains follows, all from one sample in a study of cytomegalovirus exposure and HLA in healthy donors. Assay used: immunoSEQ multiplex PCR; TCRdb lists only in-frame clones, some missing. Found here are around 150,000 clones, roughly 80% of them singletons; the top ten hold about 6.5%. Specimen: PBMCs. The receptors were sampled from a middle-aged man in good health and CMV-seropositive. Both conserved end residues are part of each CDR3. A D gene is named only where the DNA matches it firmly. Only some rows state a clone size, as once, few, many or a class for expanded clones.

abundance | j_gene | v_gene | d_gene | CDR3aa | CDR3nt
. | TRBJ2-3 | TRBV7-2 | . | CASSLRQFTDTQYF | TGTGCCAGCAGCTTACGACAGTTCACAGATACGCAGTATTTT
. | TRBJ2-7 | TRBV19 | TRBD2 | CASSLGLAYEQYF | TGTGCCAGTAGTTTGGGACTAGCCTACGAGCAGTACTTC
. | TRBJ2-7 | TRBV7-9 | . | CASSMAEQYF | TGTGCCAGCAGCATGGCCGAGCAGTACTTC
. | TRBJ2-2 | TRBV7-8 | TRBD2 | CASSSRLAGGGTGELFF | TGTGCCAGCAGCTCCCGACTAGCGGGCGGGGGGACCGGGGAGCTGTTTTTT
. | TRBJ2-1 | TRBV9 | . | CASSVTPGGAYNEQFF | TGTGCCAGCAGCGTAACTCCTGGGGGGGCGTACAATGAGCAGTTCTTC
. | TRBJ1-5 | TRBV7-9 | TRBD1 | CASADRGLNQPQHF | TGTGCCAGCGCGGACAGGGGCCTCAATCAGCCCCAGCATTTT
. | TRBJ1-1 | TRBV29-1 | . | CSTATGLYTEAFF | TGCAGCACGGCGACAGGTTTGTACACTGAAGCTTTCTTT
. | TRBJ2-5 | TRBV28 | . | CASTQAQETQYF | TGTGCCAGCACCCAGGCCCAAGAGACCCAGTACTTC
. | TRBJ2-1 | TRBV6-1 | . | CASTFGSNEQFF | TGTGCCAGTACGTTCGGGTCGAACGAGCAGTTCTTC
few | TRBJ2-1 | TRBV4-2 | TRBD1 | CASSQFPGQGVYNEQFF | TGTGCCAGCAGCCAGTTCCCGGGACAGGGGGTCTACAATGAGCAGTTCTTC
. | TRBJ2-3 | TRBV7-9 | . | CASSFVGADTQYF | TGTGCCAGCAGCTTCGTGGGAGCAGATACGCAGTATTTT
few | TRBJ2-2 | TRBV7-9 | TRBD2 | CASSLSIGGRASAGELFF | TGTGCCAGCAGCTTATCGATCGGAGGGAGGGCCTCGGCCGGGGAGCTGTTTTTT
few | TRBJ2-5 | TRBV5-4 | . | CASSLGQNQETQYF | TGTGCCAGCAGCCTAGGACAAAACCAAGAGACCCAGTACTTC
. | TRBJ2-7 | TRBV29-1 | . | CSVRGQSSYEQYF | TGCAGCGTTCGTGGACAGAGCTCCTACGAGCAGTACTTC
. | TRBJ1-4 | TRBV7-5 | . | CARRRQGSTEKLFF | TGTGCCAGAAGAAGACAGGGTTCAACTGAAAAACTGTTTTTT
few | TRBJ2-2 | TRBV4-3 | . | CASSGDRYTGELFF | TGCGCCAGCAGCGGAGACAGATACACCGGGGAGCTGTTTTTT
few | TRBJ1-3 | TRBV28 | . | CASSKTSGFSGNTIYF | TGTGCCAGCAGTAAAACATCAGGGTTTTCTGGAAACACCATATATTTT
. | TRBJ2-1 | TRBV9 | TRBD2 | CASSVEGSLGLAGGGNEQFF | TGTGCCAGCAGCGTAGAGGGTTCATTAGGACTAGCGGGAGGAGGTAATGAGCAGTTCTTC
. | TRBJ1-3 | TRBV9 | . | CASSVDGAGNTIYF | TGTGCCAGCAGCGTAGACGGGGCTGGAAACACCATATATTTT
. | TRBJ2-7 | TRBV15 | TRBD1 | CATSRWGQGREQYF | TGTGCCACCAGCAGATGGGGACAGGGTAGGGAGCAGTACTTC
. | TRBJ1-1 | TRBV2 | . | CASKTGWNTEAFF | TGTGCCAGCAAAACGGGGTGGAACACTGAAGCTTTCTTT
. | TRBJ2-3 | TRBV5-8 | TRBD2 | CASSLGGGTDTQYF | TGTGCCAGCAGCTTGGGGGGGGGTACAGATACGCAGTATTTT
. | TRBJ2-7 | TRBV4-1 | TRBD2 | CASSRGLATGEQYF | TGCGCCAGCAGCAGGGGACTAGCTACCGGCGAGCAGTACTTC
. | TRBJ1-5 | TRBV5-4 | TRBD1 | CASSLGGQFNQPQHF | TGTGCCAGCAGCTTGGGGGGACAGTTCAATCAGCCCCAGCATTTT
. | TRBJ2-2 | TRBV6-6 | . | CASSDTTGELFF | TGTGCCAGCAGTGACACTACCGGGGAGCTGTTTTTT
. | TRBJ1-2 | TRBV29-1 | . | CSVGQDYGYTF | TGCAGCGTTGGACAGGACTATGGCTACACCTTC
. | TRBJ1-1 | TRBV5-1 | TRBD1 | CASSRGTGNTEAFF | TGCGCCAGCAGCCGAGGGACAGGGAACACTGAAGCTTTCTTT
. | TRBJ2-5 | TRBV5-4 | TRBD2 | CASSLVGREETQYF | TGTGCCAGCAGCTTGGTCGGGAGGGAAGAGACCCAGTACTTC
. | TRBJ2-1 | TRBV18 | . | CASSPPFWALDSYNEQFF | TGTGCCAGCTCACCACCGTTCTGGGCGTTGGACTCCTACAATGAGCAGTTCTTC
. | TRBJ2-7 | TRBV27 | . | CASSWGLSYEQYF | TGTGCCAGCAGTTGGGGACTCTCCTACGAGCAGTACTTC
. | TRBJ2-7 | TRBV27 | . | CASSLRSAVLYEQYF | TGTGCCAGCAGTTTACGCAGCGCGGTACTCTACGAGCAGTACTTC
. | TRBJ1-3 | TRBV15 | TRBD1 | CATSRETGAGNTIYF | TGTGCCACCAGCAGAGAGACAGGGGCTGGAAACACCATATATTTT
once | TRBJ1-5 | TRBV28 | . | CASSSTGPNQPQHF | TGTGCCAGCAGTTCGACAGGACCAAATCAGCCCCAGCATTTT
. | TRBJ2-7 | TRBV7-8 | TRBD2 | CASSSARGSFYEQYF | TGTGCCAGCAGCTCGGCGCGGGGGAGCTTCTACGAGCAGTACTTC
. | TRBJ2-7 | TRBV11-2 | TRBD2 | CAILGAGDHQGVDEQYF | TGTGCCATTCTAGGGGCGGGGGACCATCAAGGGGTCGATGAGCAGTACTTC
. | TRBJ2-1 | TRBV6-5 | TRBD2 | CASSYTPSGRDEQFF | TGTGCCAGCAGTTACACCCCTAGCGGGAGAGATGAGCAGTTCTTC
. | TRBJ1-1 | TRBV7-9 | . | CASSLGQGIEAFF | TGTGCCAGCAGCTTAGGGCAGGGGATTGAAGCTTTCTTT
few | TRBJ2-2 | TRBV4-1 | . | CASSPLRQGGTGELFF | TGCGCCAGCAGCCCTTTACGTCAGGGCGGAACCGGGGAGCTGTTTTTT
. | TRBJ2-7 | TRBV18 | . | CASSPGTSYEQYF | TGTGCCAGCTCACCCGGGACATCCTACGAGCAGTACTTC
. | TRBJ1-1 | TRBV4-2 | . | CASSQEGAGLNTEAFF | TGTGCCAGCAGCCAAGAAGGGGCAGGCTTGAACACTGAAGCTTTCTTT
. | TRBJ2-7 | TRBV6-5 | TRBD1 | CASSYSTGDSYEQYF | TGTGCCAGCAGTTACTCGACAGGGGACTCCTACGAGCAGTACTTC
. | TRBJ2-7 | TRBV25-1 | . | CASKRGGAYEQYF | TGTGCCAGCAAACGCGGAGGGGCCTACGAGCAGTACTTC
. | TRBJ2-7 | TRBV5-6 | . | CASSLEGGPTREQYF | TGTGCCAGCAGCTTGGAAGGCGGCCCGACTCGGGAGCAGTACTTC
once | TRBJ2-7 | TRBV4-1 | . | CASSQDATRPSSYEQYF | TGCGCCAGCAGCCAAGACGCGACTAGACCGAGCTCCTACGAGCAGTACTTC
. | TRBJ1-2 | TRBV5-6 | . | CASSLVGRVGLYGYTF | TGTGCCAGCAGCTTGGTAGGGCGGGTAGGGCTCTATGGCTACACCTTC
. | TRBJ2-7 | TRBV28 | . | CASSFGGYYEQYF | TGTGCCAGCAGTTTTGGGGGGTACTACGAGCAGTACTTC
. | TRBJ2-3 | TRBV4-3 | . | CASSPLTGGQDTQYF | TGCGCCAGCAGCCCCTTGACTGGCGGGCAGGATACGCAGTATTTT
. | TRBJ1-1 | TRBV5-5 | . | CASSPWEGNTEAFF | TGTGCCAGCAGCCCCTGGGAGGGGAACACTGAAGCTTTCTTT
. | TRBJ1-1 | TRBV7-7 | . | CASSLALSHLSMNTEAFF | TGTGCTAGCAGCTTAGCGCTTAGCCATTTATCCATGAACACTGAAGCTTTCTTT
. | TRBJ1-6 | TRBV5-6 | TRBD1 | CASSPWTGYNSPLHF | TGTGCCAGCAGCCCTTGGACAGGCTATAATTCACCCCTCCACTTT
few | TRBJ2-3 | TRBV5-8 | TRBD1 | CASSFGTGGVSDTQYF | TGTGCCAGCAGCTTCGGGACAGGGGGCGTTTCAGATACGCAGTATTTT
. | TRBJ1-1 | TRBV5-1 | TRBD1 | CASSRDRTYTEAFF | TGCGCCAGCAGCCGGGACAGGACTTACACTGAAGCTTTCTTT